The rows below give T cell receptor beta chains drawn from one sample of a study of CD8 T cells in ankylosing spondylitis. TCRdb ran MiXCR on the 5' RACE reads and lists one entry per CDR3 protein. This table has around 150,000 distinct CDR3 sequences, roughly 18% appearing once. Sequenced material: blood, either unsorted or a sorted T cell fraction (not recorded which). The receptors shown here come from a male donor with ankylosing spondylitis or in good health (not recorded which). CDR3s include the opening cysteine and the closing phenylalanine or tryptophan. A D gene is named only where the DNA matches it firmly. Clone size is not always given. Where it is, it says once, few, many or a class for expanded clones.

TRBJ1-5,NA,TRBV7-8,NA,TGTGCCAGCAGCTTATTCGGGGGGGGTCAGCCCCAGCATTTT,CASSLFGGGQPQHF
TRBJ2-1,NA,TRBV3-1,NA,TGTGCCAGCAGCCTGATTAGGACTTCGTACAATGAGCAGTTCTTC,CASSLIRTSYNEQFF
TRBJ2-5,NA,TRBV5-1,many,TGCGCCAGCAGCTTGCCACAGGGAGGGGGAGAGACCCAGTACTTC,CASSLPQGGGETQYF
TRBJ1-4,NA,TRBV19,many,TGTGCCAGTAGAAATACAGTTACAAATGAAAAACTGTTTTTT,CASRNTVTNEKLFF
TRBJ2-6,NA,TRBV5-1,many,TGCGCCAGCAGCTTGGAAGGGGCGCGCGGGGCCAACGTCCTGACTTTC,CASSLEGARGANVLTF
TRBJ2-7,TRBD2,TRBV2,few,TGTGCCAGCAAACTAGCGGGAGTCGAGCAGTACTTC,CASKLAGVEQYF
TRBJ2-1,TRBD2,TRBV20-1,many,TGCAGTGCTAGAGCACTAGCGGAGGGGTACAATGAGCAGTTCTTC,CSARALAEGYNEQFF
TRBJ2-5,NA,TRBV20-1,once,TGCAGTGCTAGACCTCGGGCCGGGACCCAGTACTTC,CSARPRAGTQYF
TRBJ1-5,NA,TRBV18,many,TGTGCCAGCTCACCACCGTCCGTTGAGGAACGGCCCCAGCATTTT,CASSPPSVEERPQHF
TRBJ2-1,TRBD1,TRBV28,NA,TGTGCCAGCAGTTTGCAGGGGGCGGGTGAGCAGTTCTTC,CASSLQGAGEQFF
TRBJ1-5,NA,TRBV7-2,few,TGTGCCAGCAGCCCTCGGGGCGCTTCTAGCAATCAGCCCCAGCATTTT,CASSPRGASSNQPQHF
TRBJ2-7,TRBD1,TRBV5-1,few,TGCGCCAGCAGCATAGGACAGGGGGCACTACCCTTATCCTACGAGCAGTACTTC,CASSIGQGALPLSYEQYF
TRBJ1-4,NA,TRBV12-3/TRBV12-4,few,TGTGCCAGCAGTCCTCAACGGACTAATGAAAAACTGTTTTTT,CASSPQRTNEKLFF
TRBJ2-1,NA,TRBV5-1,many,TGCGCCAGCAGCTTGGCCGGAGACCCTGGGAATGAGCAGTTCTTC,CASSLAGDPGNEQFF
TRBJ2-5,NA,TRBV2,NA,TGTGCCAGCGCCTCACGAGAGACCCAGTACTTC,CASASRETQYF
TRBJ1-2,NA,TRBV5-1,many,TGCGCCAGCAGCTTGCTGGCGGCCGTACCTGGCTACACCTTC,CASSLLAAVPGYTF
TRBJ2-1,NA,TRBV12-3/TRBV12-4,many,TGTGCCAGCAGTTTCAGAGCGTCCAGCTCCTACAATGAGCAGTTCTTC,CASSFRASSSYNEQFF
TRBJ1-4,NA,TRBV28,NA,TGTGCCAGCAGTTTCATTGGACAGAAGCATGAAAAACTGTTTTTT,CASSFIGQKHEKLFF
TRBJ2-7,TRBD1,TRBV12-3/TRBV12-4,many,TGTGCCAGCAGTTTACGGGACAGGGTCAACTTC,CASSLRDRVNF
TRBJ2-1,TRBD2,TRBV10-3,NA,TGTGCCATCAGTTCTGGACTAGGAGGTGAGCAGTTCTTC,CAISSGLGGEQFF
TRBJ2-2,NA,TRBV24-1,many,TGTGCCACCAGTGACCCCACAAATCTCGGGGAGCTGTTTTTT,CATSDPTNLGELFF